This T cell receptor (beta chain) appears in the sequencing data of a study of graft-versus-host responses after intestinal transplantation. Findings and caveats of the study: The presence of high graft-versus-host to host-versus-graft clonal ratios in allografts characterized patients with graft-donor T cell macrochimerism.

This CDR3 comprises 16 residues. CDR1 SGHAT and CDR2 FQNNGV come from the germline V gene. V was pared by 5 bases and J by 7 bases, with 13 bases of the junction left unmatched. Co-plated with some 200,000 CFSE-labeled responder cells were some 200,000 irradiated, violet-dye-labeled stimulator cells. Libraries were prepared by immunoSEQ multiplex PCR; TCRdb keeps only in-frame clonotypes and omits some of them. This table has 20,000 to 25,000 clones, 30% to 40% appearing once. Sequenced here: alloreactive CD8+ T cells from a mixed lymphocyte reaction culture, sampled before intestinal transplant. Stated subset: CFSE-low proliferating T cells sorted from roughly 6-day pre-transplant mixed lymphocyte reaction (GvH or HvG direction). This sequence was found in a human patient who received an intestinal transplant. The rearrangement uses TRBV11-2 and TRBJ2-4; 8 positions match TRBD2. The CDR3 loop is CASSARSAGGENIQYF. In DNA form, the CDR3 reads TGTGCCAGCAGCGCGAGGTCGGCGGGGGGCGAGAACATTCAGTACTTC. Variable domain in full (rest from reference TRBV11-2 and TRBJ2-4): EAGVAQSPRYKIIEKRQSVAFWCNPISGHATLYWYQQILGQGPKLLIQFQNNGVVDDSQLPKDRFSAERLKGVDSTLKIQPAKLEDSAVYLCASSARSAGGENIQYFGAGTRLSVL.